This TCR beta chain was observed in a study of blood T cell repertoires in COVID-19. Study-wide context: Sources were T cells, B-cell-depleted T cells, or PBMCs; the material itself was cDNA or gDNA.

Cohort 3 donors counted as recovered after two negative PCRs, clearance, or resolved symptoms. Per the original methods: Reference gene primer amplification gave nucleated cell count estimates. Only in-frame clones appear in the TCRdb table, and some are missing; sequencing was by immunoSEQ multiplex PCR. V, J and clone size derive from that table, while D and trimming were established from the DNA sequence. The sample carries approximately 160,000 clones, around 84% recorded once. Trimming took off 0 bases at V and 5 bases at J, with 10 bases between the two ends. This CDR3 region has 14 residues. Germline CDR1 SGHRS, CDR2 YFSETQ.

The chain has TRBV5-1 and TRBJ2-3; tentatively, D is TRBD2 (5 bases). The sequenced material came from PBMCs or T cells enriched from blood (not recorded which). The receptor comes from a man aged 50 to 60 who had recovered from COVID-19. The DNA for the CDR3 is TGCGCCAGCAGCTTGGCGGACGAGGGAGATACGCAGTATTTT. Protein sequence: CASSLADEGDTQYF. Looking up the rest from reference TRBV5-1 and TRBJ2-3 gives the full variable domain: KAGVTQTPRYLIKTRGQQVTLSCSPISGHRSVSWYQQTPGQGLQFLFEYFSETQRNKGNFPGRFSGRQFSNSRSEMNVSTLELGDSALYLCASSLADEGDTQYFGPGTRLTVL.